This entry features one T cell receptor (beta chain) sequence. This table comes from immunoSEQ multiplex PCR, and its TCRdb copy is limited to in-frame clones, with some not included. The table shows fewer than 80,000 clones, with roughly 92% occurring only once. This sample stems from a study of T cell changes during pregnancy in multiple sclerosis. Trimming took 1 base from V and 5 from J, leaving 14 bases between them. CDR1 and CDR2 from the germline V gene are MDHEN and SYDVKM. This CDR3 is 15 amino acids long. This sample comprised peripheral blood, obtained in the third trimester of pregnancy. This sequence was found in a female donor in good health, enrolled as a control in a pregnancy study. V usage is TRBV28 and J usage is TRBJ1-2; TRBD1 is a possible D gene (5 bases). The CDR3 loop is CASSLSPPGTYGYTF. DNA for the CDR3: TGTGCCAGCAGTTTATCCCCCCCGGGGACTTATGGCTACACCTTC.